This TCR beta chain comes out of a study of blood T cell repertoires in COVID-19. Study details: Samples of COVID-19 (acute and convalescent) were obtained from the United States, Italy and Spain. Nucleic acid was either cDNA or gDNA, and it came from T cells, B-cell-depleted T cells, or PBMCs.

CDR1 is SGHVS, CDR2 FQNEAQ, per germline. The CDR3 length is 15 residues. The V end lost 5 bases, the J end lost 0 bases, and 10 bases lay between the germline ends. Here immunoSEQ multiplex PCR was the method, and the copy in TCRdb shows in-frame clones only, minus some. The data show 240,000 or so clones, around three quarters seen once. This chain connects TRBV7-8 to TRBJ1-4, with a tentative D call TRBD1 (6 bases). This sequence originates from a woman older than 75 with acute or convalescent COVID-19. The sequencing input was peripheral blood. Written as DNA, the CDR3 is TGTGCCAGCAGCCGGGGGCAGGCAACTAATGAAAAACTGTTTTTT. Protein product: CASSRGQATNEKLFF.